Listed here are 5 T cell receptor beta chains from one sample, sequenced in a study of blood T cell repertoires in COVID-19. Clones were sequenced by immunoSEQ multiplex PCR, and TCRdb holds only the in-frame ones, with some missing. The table includes about 16,000 clones, around 87% detected once. Sequenced input: peripheral blood. The receptors originated from a human donor in a cohort sampled during active COVID-19.

V gene TRBV7-3 combines with J gene TRBJ2-1; 8 bases map to TRBD1. From germline, CDR1 is SGHTA and CDR2 FQGTGA. CDR3 length equals 14 residues. V shed 2 bases and J 8 bases; nucleotides not matched to a gene: 5. The CDR3, as DNA: TGTGCCAGCAGCTTAGCAGGGGGCTTGGATGAGCAGTTCTTC. Translated: CASSLAGGLDEQFF.

This clone is medium-sized (0.01 to 0.1%) in the sample. The rearrangement uses TRBV13 and TRBJ2-1, with TRBD2 as a possible D gene (6 bases). Trimming shortened V by 5 bases and J by 6 bases, and 14 bases separated the two germline ends. Germline V gene sequence: CDR1 PRHDT, CDR2 FYEKMQ (reference sequence). The CDR3 is 14 amino acids. CDR3 nucleotide sequence: TGTGCCAGCAGCCCCAGGGACTTCCGCAATGAGCAGTTCTTC. This sequence encodes CASSPRDFRNEQFF. Looking up the rest from reference TRBV13 and TRBJ2-1 gives the full variable domain: AAGVIQSPRHLIKEKRETATLKCYPIPRHDTVYWYQQGPGQDPQFLISFYEKMQSDKGSIPDRFSAQQFSDYHSELNMSSLELGDSALYFCASSPRDFRNEQFFGPGTRLTVL.

This clone is medium-sized (0.01 to 0.1%). J is TRBJ1-2 and V is TRBV12-3 or TRBV12-4; D unresolved. The length of the CDR3 is 13 residues. V lost 5 bases and J 6 bases, leaving 13 bases between the germline ends. For the CDR3, the DNA is TGTGCCAGCAGTCCGGGAGCCGGACATGGCTACACCTTC. Its protein product is CASSPGAGHGYTF.

V and J are TRBV7-9 and TRBJ2-1; D might be TRBD2 (5 bases). In germline, CDR1 is SEHNR, CDR2 FQNEAQ (reference sequence). The CDR3 covers 15 residues. V lost 3 bases, J lost 4 bases, and 13 bases lay in between. The CDR3 region is CASSFEGPGYNEQFF. CDR3 in DNA: TGTGCCAGCAGCTTCGAGGGCCCGGGATACAATGAGCAGTTCTTC.

The rearrangement uses TRBV19 and TRBJ1-2, with D hard to call. V lost 7 bases and J 5 bases, leaving 11 bases between the germline ends. The germline CDR1 and CDR2 sequences are LNHDA and SQIVND (reference sequence). The CDR3 covers 12 residues. The CDR3 coding sequence is TGTGCCAGTAATCGCGGGCTATATGGCTACACCTTC. Protein: CASNRGLYGYTF.